The clone carrying this T cell receptor beta chain is a singleton in its sample. Antigen specificity is unknown. One end of the junction is discordant with germline, which a read error may explain. The sequenced template was RNA, covering the TCR beta CDR3 region. HTBI-primed RT-PCR formed the first round, and a multiplex PCR formed the second. TCRdb redid the calling of the multiplex PCR reads with MiXCR, one entry per CDR3 protein. Of 600,000 to 950,000 distinct CDR3 sequences in the sample, around 40% were seen once. The source of the sample is a study of Graves' ophthalmopathy and Graves' hyperthyroidism. This CDR3 contains 15 residues. Germline V gives CDR1 MGHDK, CDR2 SYGVNS. General study points: Clonotypes were expanded in thyroid at above 0.001 frequency, and most also appeared in blood.

Sequenced material: peripheral blood. The clonotype comes from an adult man with Graves' ophthalmopathy. The chain employs TRBV25-1 and TRBJ2-2; 7 nucleotides align to TRBD2. As DNA, the CDR3 is TGTGCCACCAGTGACGCCGGGACTAACACCAGGGAGCTGTTTTTT. It encodes CATSDAGTNTRELFF.